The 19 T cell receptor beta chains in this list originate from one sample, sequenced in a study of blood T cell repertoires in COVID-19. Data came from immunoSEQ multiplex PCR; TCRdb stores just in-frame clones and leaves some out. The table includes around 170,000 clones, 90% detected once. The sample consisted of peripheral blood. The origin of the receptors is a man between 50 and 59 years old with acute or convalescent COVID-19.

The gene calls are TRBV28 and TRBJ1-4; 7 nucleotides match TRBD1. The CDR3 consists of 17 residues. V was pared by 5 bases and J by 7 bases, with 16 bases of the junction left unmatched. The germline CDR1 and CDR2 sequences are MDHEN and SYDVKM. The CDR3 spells CASSGDSFPGWGEKLFF. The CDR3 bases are TGTGCCAGCAGTGGGGACAGCTTCCCGGGATGGGGTGAAAAACTGTTTTTT.

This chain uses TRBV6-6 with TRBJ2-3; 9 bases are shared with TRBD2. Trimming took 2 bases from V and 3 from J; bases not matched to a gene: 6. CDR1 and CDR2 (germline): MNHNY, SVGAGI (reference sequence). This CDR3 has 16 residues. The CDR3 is CASSYRPSGATDTQYF. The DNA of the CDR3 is TGTGCCAGCAGTTACCGGCCTAGCGGGGCGACAGATACGCAGTATTTT.

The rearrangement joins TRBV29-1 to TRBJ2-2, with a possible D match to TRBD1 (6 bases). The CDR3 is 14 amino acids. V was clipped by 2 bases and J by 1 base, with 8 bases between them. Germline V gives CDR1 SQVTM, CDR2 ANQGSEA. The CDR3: CSVEKGQNTGELFF. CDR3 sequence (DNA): TGCAGCGTTGAAAAGGGACAGAACACCGGGGAGCTGTTTTTT.

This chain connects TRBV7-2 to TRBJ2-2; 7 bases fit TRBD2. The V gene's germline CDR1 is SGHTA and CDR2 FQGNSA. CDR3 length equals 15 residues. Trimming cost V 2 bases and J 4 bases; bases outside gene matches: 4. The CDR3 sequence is CASSLLGGVTGELFF. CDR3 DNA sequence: TGTGCCAGCAGCTTATTGGGAGGGGTCACCGGGGAGCTGTTTTTT.

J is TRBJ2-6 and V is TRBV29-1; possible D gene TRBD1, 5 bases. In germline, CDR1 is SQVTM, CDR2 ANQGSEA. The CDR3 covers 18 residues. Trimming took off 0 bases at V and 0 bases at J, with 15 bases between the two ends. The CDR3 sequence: CSVEEQGREHSGANVLTF. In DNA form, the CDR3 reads TGCAGCGTTGAAGAGCAAGGCAGGGAACACTCTGGGGCCAACGTCCTGACTTTC.

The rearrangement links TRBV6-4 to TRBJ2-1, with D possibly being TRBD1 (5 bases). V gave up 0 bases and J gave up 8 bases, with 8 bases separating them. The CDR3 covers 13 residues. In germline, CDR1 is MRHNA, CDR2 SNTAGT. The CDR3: CASSDSIGDEQFF. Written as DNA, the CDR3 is TGTGCCAGCAGTGACTCGATAGGGGATGAGCAGTTCTTC.

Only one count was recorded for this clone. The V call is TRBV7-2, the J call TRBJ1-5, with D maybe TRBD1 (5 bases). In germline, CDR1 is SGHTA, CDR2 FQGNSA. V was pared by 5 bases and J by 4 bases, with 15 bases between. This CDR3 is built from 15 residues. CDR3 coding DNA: TGTGCCAGCAGCGTCCAGTGGGGCGGAAATCAGCCCCAGCATTTT. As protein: CASSVQWGGNQPQHF.

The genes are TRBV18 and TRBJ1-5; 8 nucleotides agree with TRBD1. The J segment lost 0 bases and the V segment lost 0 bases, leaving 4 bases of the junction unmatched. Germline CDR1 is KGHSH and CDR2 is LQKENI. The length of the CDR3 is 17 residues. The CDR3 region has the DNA TGTGCCAGCTCACCACCAGAGGACAGGGATAGCAATCAGCCCCAGCATTTT. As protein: CASSPPEDRDSNQPQHF.

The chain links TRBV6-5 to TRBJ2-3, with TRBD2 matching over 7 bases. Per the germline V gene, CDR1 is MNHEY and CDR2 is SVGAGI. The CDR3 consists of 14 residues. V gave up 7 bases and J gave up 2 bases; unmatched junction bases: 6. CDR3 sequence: CASTKAGSTDTQYF. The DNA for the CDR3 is TGTGCCAGCACCAAAGCGGGGTCCACAGATACGCAGTATTTT.

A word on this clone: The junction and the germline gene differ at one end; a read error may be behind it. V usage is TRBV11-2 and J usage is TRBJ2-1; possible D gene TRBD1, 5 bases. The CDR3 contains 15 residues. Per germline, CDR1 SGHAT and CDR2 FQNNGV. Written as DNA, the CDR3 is TGTGCCAGCAGTTTAGGGGCGAACTCCTACAATGAGCAGTTCTTC. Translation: CASSLGANSYNEQFF.

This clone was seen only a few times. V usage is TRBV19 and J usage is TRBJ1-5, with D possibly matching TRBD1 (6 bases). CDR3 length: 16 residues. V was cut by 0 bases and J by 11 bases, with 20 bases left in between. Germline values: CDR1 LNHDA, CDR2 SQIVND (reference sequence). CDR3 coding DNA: TGTGCCAGTAGTATAGATCTATTCGGACAGTCGGCTTCCCAGCATTTT. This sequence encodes CASSIDLFGQSASQHF.

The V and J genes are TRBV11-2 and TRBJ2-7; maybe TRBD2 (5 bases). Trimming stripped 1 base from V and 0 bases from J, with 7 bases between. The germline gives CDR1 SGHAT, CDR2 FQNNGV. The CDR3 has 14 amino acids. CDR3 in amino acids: CASSLAGLSYEQYF. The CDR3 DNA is TGTGCCAGCAGCTTAGCAGGACTCTCCTACGAGCAGTACTTC.

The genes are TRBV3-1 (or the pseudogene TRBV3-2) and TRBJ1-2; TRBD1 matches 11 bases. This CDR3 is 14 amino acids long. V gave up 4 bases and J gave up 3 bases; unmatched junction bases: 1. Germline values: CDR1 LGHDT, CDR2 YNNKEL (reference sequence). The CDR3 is CASSRTGGDYGYTF. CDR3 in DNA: TGTGCCAGCAGCCGGACAGGGGGCGACTATGGCTACACCTTC.

CDR3 in amino acids: CASSLRASSGSESSSGANVLTF. DNA of the CDR3: TGCGCCAGCAGCTTGAGGGCCTCTAGCGGGAGTGAGTCTTCCTCTGGGGCCAACGTCCTGACTTTC. This chain links TRBV5-1 with TRBJ2-6, with 10 bases matching TRBD2. Trimming removed 1 base from V and 0 bases from J; junction bases left unmatched: 16. Germline V lookup: CDR1 SGHRS, CDR2 YFSETQ. The CDR3 sequence is 22 residues long.

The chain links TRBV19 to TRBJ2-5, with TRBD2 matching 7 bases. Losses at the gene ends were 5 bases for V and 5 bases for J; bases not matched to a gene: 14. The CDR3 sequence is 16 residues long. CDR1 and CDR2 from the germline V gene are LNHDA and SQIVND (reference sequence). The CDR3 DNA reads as TGTGCCAGTAGTGCCACGGTTGCGGGGCGGGGGGAGACCCAGTACTTC. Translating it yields CASSATVAGRGETQYF.

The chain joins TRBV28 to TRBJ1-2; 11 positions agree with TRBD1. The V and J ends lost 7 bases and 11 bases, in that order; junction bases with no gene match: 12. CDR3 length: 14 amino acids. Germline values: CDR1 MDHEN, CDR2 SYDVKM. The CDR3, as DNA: TGTGCCAGCACGAGGGGGACAGGGGGATTGGGTTACACCTTC. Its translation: CASTRGTGGLGYTF.

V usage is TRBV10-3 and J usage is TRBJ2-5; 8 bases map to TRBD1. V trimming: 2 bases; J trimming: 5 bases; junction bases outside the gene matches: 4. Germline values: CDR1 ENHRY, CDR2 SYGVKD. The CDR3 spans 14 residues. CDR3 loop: CAISEPRTGETQYF. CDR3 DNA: TGTGCCATCAGTGAGCCTCGGACAGGGGAGACCCAGTACTTC.

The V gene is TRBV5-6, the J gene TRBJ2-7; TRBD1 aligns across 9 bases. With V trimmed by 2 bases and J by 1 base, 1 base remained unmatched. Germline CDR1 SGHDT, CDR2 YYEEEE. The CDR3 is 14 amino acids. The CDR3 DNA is TGTGCCAGCAGCTTACAGGGGGCTTCCTACGAGCAGTACGTC. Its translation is CASSLQGASYEQYV.

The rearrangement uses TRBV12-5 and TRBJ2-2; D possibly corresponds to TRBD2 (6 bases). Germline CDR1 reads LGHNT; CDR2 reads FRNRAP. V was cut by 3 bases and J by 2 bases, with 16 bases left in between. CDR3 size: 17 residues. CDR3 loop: CASGFRPLGGNTGELFF. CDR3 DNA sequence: TGTGCTAGTGGTTTCCGACCCCTGGGGGGTAACACCGGGGAGCTGTTTTTT.